The sequence of this T cell receptor (beta chain) was determined in a study of cytomegalovirus exposure and HLA in healthy donors. Study-level findings and limits: Some public TCRs appeared in many individuals, while most sequences were rare. A later look showed TCR association rates differing by HLA locus, highest for DRB1 and lowest for HLA-C.

Primers for the PCR totalled 60 Vbeta and 13 Jbeta. Study processing details: The authors later counted 75 million to 90 million unique TCR beta chains, 9 million to 12 million of them shared. The protocol was immunoSEQ multiplex PCR, while the TCRdb copy is restricted to in-frame clones and leaves out a portion. That table gives V, J and clone size, and the DNA gave D and trimming. Here the sample spans 200,000 or so clones, about 90% being singletons. V lost 1 base and J lost 0; bases outside the gene matches: 0. This CDR3 contains 16 residues. CDR1 and CDR2 (germline): MGHRA, YSYEKL. Worth noting for this clone: Its antigen is unknown.

Sequenced sample: PBMCs. The V call is TRBV4-1, the J call TRBJ1-4; 9 bases align to TRBD1. This sequence originates from a girl under three years old in good health and CMV-seronegative. CDR3 nucleotides: TGCGCCAGCAGCCAAGGACAGGGGGCAACTAATGAAAAACTGTTTTTT. The encoded protein is CASSQGQGATNEKLFF.